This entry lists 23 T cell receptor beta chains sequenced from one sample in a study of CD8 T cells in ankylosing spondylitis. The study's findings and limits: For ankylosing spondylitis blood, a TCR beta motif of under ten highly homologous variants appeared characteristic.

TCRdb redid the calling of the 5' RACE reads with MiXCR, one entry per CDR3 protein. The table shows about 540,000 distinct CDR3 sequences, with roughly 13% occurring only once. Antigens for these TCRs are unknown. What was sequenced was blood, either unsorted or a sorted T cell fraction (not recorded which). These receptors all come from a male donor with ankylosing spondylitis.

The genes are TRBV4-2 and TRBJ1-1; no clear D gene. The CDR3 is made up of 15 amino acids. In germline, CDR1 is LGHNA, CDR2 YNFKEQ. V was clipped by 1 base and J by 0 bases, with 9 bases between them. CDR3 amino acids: CASSQGLELNTEAFF. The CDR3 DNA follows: TGTGCCAGCAGCCAAGGCCTTGAGTTGAACACTGAAGCTTTCTTT.

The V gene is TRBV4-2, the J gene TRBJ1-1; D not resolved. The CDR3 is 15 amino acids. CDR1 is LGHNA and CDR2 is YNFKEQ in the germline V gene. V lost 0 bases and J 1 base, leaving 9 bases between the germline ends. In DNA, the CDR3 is TGTGCCAGCAGCCAAGAAATAATGGAGAACACTGAAGCTTTCTTT. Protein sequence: CASSQEIMENTEAFF.

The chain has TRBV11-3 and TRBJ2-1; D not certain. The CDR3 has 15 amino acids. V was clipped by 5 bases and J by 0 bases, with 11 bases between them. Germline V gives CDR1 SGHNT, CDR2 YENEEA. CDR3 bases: TGTGCCAGCAGCGCAACCCTGAGCTCCTACAATGAGCAGTTCTTC. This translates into CASSATLSSYNEQFF.

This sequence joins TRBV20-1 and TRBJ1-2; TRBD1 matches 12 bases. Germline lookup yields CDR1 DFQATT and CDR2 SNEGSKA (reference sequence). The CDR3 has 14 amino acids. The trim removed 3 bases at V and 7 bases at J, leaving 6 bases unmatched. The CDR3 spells CSASLGQGAFGYTF. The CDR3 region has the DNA TGCAGTGCTAGTTTGGGACAGGGGGCGTTTGGCTACACCTTC.

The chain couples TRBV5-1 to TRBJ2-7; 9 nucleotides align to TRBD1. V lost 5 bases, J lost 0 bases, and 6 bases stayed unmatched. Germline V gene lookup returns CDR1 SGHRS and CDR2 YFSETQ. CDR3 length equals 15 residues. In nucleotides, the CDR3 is TGCGCCAGCAGGGTTGGACAGGGGATCTCCTACGAGCAGTACTTC. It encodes CASRVGQGISYEQYF.

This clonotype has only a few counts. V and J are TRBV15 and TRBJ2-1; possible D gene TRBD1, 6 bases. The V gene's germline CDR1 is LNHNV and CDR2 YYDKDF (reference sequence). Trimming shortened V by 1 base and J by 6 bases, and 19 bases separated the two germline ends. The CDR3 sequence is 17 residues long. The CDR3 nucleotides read TGTGCCACCAGCAGAGGGCACCAAGGGTGGGGGCCCAATGAGCAGTTCTTC. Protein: CATSRGHQGWGPNEQFF.

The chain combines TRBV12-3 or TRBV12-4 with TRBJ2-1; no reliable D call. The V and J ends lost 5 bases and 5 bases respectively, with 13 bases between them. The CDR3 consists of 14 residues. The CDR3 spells CASSLLRADNEQFF. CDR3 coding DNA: TGTGCCAGCAGTCTCTTAAGGGCGGACAATGAGCAGTTCTTC.

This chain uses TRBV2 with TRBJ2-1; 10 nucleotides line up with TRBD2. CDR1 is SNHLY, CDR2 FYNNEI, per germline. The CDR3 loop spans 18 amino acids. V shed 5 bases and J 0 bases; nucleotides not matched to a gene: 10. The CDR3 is CASSTSGISLISYNEQFF. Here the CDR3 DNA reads TGTGCCAGCAGTACTAGCGGGATTTCCCTCATCTCCTACAATGAGCAGTTCTTC.

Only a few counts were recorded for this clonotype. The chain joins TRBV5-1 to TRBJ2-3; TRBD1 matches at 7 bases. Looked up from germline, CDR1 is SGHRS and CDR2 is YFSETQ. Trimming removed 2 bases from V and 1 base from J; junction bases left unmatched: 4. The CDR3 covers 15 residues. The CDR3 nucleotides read TGCGCCAGCAGCTTATATGGACAGGGCACAGATACGCAGTATTTT. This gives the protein CASSLYGQGTDTQYF.

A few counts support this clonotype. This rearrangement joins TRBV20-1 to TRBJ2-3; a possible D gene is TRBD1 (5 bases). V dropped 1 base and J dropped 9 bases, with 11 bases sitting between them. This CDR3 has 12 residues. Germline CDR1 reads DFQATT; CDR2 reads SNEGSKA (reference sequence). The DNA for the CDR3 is TGCAGTGCTAGAGCACCATCAGGGACGCAGTATTTT. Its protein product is CSARAPSGTQYF.

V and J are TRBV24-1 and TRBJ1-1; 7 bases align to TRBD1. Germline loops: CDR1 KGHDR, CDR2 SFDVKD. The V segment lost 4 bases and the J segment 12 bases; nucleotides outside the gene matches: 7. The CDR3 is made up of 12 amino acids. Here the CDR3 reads CATSDPYRGTFF. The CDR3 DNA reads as TGTGCCACCAGTGACCCGTACAGGGGAACTTTCTTT.

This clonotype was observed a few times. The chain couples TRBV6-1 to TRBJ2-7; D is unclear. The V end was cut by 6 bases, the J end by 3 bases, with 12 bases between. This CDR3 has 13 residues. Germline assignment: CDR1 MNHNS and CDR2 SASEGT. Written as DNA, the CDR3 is TGTGCCAGCAGCCACCCTTCGCTCTACGAGCAGTACGTC. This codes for CASSHPSLYEQYV.

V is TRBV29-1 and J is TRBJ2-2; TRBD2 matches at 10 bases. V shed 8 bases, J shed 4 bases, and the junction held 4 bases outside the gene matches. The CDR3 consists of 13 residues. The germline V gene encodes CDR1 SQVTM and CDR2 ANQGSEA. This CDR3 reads CSSRTSGTGELFF. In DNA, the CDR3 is TGCAGCTCCCGGACTAGCGGCACCGGGGAGCTGTTTTTT.

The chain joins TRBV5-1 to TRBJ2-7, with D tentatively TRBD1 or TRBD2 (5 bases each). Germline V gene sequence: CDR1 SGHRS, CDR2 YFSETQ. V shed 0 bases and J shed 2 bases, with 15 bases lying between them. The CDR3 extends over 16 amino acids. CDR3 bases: TGCGCCAGCAGCTTGGAGCCCAGGGACCTCGCCTACGAGCAGTACTTC. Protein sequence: CASSLEPRDLAYEQYF. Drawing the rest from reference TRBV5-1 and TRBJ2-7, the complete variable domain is KAGVTQTPRYLIKTRGQQVTLSCSPISGHRSVSWYQQTPGQGLQFLFEYFSETQRNKGNFPGRFSGRQFSNSRSEMNVSTLELGDSALYLCASSLEPRDLAYEQYFGPGTRLTVT.

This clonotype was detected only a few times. CDR3 nucleotide sequence: TGCAGTGCTAGAGCGGCGGTCACCTATAATTCACCCCTCCACTTT. It is translated as CSARAAVTYNSPLHF. The rearrangement joins TRBV20-1 to TRBJ1-6; D ambiguous. V was trimmed by 1 base and J by 2 bases, leaving 9 bases between them. There are 15 residues in the CDR3. The germline gives CDR1 DFQATT, CDR2 SNEGSKA (reference sequence).

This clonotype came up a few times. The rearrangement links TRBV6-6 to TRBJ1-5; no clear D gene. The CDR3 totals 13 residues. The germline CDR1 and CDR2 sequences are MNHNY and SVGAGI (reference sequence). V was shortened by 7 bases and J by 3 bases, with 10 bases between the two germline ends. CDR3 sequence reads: CASNGRDNQPQHF. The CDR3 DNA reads TGTGCCAGCAACGGGAGGGACAATCAGCCCCAGCATTTT.

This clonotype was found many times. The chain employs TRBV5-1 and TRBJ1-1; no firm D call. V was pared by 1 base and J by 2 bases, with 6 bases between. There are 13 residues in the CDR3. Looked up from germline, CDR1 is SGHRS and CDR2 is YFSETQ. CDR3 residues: CASSLPENTEAFF. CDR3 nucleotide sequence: TGCGCCAGCAGCTTGCCAGAAAACACTGAAGCTTTCTTT.

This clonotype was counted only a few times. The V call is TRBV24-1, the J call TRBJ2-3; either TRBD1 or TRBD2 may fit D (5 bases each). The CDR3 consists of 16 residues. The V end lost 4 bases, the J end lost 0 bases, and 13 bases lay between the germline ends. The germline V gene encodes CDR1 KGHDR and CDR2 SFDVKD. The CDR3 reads CATSETGASSTDTQYF. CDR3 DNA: TGTGCCACCAGTGAGACCGGGGCCTCTAGCACAGATACGCAGTATTTT.

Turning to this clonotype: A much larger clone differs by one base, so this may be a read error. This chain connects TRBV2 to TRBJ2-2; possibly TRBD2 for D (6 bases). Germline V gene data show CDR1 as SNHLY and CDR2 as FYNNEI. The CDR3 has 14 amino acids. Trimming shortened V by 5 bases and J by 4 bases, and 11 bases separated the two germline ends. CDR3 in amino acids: CASSNTGATGELFF. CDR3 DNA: TGTGCCAGCAGTAACACGGGAGCCACCGGGGAGCTGTTTTTT.

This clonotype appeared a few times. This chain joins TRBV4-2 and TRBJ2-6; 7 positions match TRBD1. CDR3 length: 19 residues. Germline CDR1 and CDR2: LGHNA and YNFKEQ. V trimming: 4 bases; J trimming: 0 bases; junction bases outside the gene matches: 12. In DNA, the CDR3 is TGTGCCAGCAGCCTGAGGACAGGCCTAAAATTCTCTGGGGCCAACGTCCTGACTTTC. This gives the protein CASSLRTGLKFSGANVLTF.

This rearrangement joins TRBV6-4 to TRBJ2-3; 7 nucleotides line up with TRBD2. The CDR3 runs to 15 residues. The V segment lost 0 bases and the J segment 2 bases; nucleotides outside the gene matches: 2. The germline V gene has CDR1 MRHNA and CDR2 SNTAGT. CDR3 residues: CASSDSERDTDTQYF. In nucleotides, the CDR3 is TGTGCCAGCAGTGACTCGGAGCGGGACACAGATACGCAGTATTTT.

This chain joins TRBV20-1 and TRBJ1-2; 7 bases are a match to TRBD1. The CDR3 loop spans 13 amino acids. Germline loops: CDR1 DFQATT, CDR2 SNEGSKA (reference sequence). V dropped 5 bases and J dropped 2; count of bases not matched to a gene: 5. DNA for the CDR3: TGCAGTGCTGGGCTGGGACAGAACTATGGCTACACCTTC. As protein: CSAGLGQNYGYTF.

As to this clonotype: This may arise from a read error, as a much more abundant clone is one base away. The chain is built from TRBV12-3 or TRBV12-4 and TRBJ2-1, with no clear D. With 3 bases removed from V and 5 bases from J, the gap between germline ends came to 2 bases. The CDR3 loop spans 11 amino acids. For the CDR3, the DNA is TGTGCCAGCAGTTTTAACAATGAGCAGTTCTTC. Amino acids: CASSFNNEQFF.